The 16 T cell receptor beta chains presented below share a single source sample, sequenced in a study of cytomegalovirus exposure and HLA in healthy donors. Method: immunoSEQ multiplex PCR; TCRdb's copy keeps in-frame clones and lacks some. The repertoire holds roughly 100,000 clones, with about 88% as singletons. Sequenced sample: PBMCs. The receptors were gathered from a woman between 18 and 30 years old in good health and CMV-seropositive.

The J gene is TRBJ1-2, the V gene TRBV9; D not certain. The V and J ends lost 0 bases and 3 bases respectively, with 18 bases between them. This CDR3 has 17 residues. Per germline, CDR1 SGDLS and CDR2 YYNGEE. The CDR3 DNA sequence: TGTGCCAGCAGCGTAGAGGTTGACGGCAGCGATTACTATGGCTACACCTTC. Its translation is CASSVEVDGSDYYGYTF.

CDR3 residues: CASSFSGGGGETQYF. The CDR3 DNA reads TGTGCCAGCAGTTTTAGCGGGGGCGGGGGGGAGACCCAGTACTTC. J is TRBJ2-5 and V is TRBV28; 9 bases line up with TRBD2. The CDR3 extends over 15 amino acids. The V gene end was trimmed by 3 bases and the J gene end by 5 bases; junction bases not matched to a gene: 7. The germline gives CDR1 MDHEN, CDR2 SYDVKM.

Remarks on this clone: A junction boundary mismatches the germline segment, possibly from a read error. CDR3 DNA sequence: TGTGCCACCAGCGGAGAGCGGGGGGCCTCCTACGAGCAGTACTTC. It codes for CATSGERGASYEQYF. The chain carries TRBV15 and TRBJ2-7, with TRBD2 matching over 9 bases. The CDR3 has 15 amino acids. Germline CDR1 and CDR2: LNHNV and YYDKDF (reference sequence).

This clone was seen a few times. The rearrangement joins TRBV7-9 to TRBJ2-7; D may be TRBD2 (6 bases). The CDR3 totals 14 residues. The germline CDR1 and CDR2 sequences are SEHNR and FQNEAQ (reference sequence). V was pared by 5 bases and J by 2 bases, with 13 bases between. The CDR3 nucleotides read TGTGCCAGCAGCCTCACTAGCTCTACCTACGAGCAGTACTTC. Encoded protein: CASSLTSSTYEQYF.

V usage is TRBV7-9 and J usage is TRBJ1-2, with 7 bases lining up with TRBD1. This CDR3 has 13 residues. V was pared by 3 bases and J by 8 bases, with 6 bases of the junction left unmatched. CDR1 is SEHNR and CDR2 is FQNEAQ in the germline V gene (reference sequence). The DNA for the CDR3 is TGTGCCAGCAGCTTCTTGGGACAGATAGGCTACACCTTC. Translating gives CASSFLGQIGYTF.

The chain carries TRBV7-2 and TRBJ2-2, with TRBD1 matching 7 bases. V was pared by 4 bases and J by 4 bases, with 12 bases of the junction left unmatched. CDR1 is SGHTA and CDR2 is FQGNSA in the germline V gene. The CDR3 is made up of 17 amino acids. The CDR3 sequence is CASSSLFDRAGTGELFF. CDR3 bases: TGTGCCAGCAGCTCCCTTTTTGACAGGGCGGGCACCGGGGAGCTGTTTTTT.

The count of this clone is one. The chain carries TRBV10-3 and TRBJ1-5; TRBD1 agrees at 9 bases. The CDR3 covers 15 residues. Germline V gene data show CDR1 as ENHRY and CDR2 as SYGVKD. With 10 bases clipped from V and 6 bases from J, the junction kept 13 bases outside the gene matches. The CDR3 DNA follows: TGTGCCACCTCCTTACAGGGGGCTGAGAGTCAGCCCCAGCATTTT. Translated: CATSLQGAESQPQHF.

The rearrangement links TRBV6-1 to TRBJ1-4; perhaps TRBD1 as D (5 bases). The CDR3 is 13 amino acids. Between the trimmed V and J ends, which lost 8 bases and 6 bases, there was a span of 13 bases. Germline lookup yields CDR1 MNHNS and CDR2 SASEGT. The DNA of the CDR3 is TGTGCCAGCTTCCGGGGGGAAGATGAAAAACTGTTTTTT. Residues: CASFRGEDEKLFF.

This chain links TRBV11-2 with TRBJ1-1, with a possible D match to TRBD1 (6 bases). CDR1 and CDR2 from the germline V gene are SGHAT and FQNNGV. CDR3 size: 14 residues. The V end was cut by 0 bases, the J end by 7 bases, with 12 bases between. CDR3 loop: CASSLERGRGEAFF. CDR3 coding DNA: TGTGCCAGCAGCTTAGAGAGGGGGAGGGGTGAAGCTTTCTTT.

The chain employs TRBV25-1 and TRBJ2-6; a weak D match, TRBD1 (5 bases). Trimming took off 6 bases at V and 3 bases at J, with 15 bases between the two ends. Germline CDR1 and CDR2: MGHDK and SYGVNS. The CDR3 totals 16 residues. The CDR3 DNA is TGTGCCAGCAGCCCACCAGGGATTGATGGGGCCAACGTCCTGACTTTC. Encoded protein: CASSPPGIDGANVLTF.

This chain joins TRBV7-2 and TRBJ1-5; the match to TRBD1 covers 8 bases. The length of the CDR3 is 17 residues. The V gene end was trimmed by 4 bases and the J gene end by 0 bases; junction bases not matched to a gene: 8. The germline gives CDR1 SGHTA, CDR2 FQGNSA. The CDR3 loop reads CASSSGTGSYSNQPQHF. The DNA for the CDR3 is TGTGCCAGCAGCTCAGGGACAGGAAGCTATAGCAATCAGCCCCAGCATTTT.

V usage is TRBV9 and J usage is TRBJ2-5, with 7 nucleotides matching TRBD1. Germline V lookup: CDR1 SGDLS, CDR2 YYNGEE. V gave up 3 bases and J gave up 5 bases; unmatched junction bases: 10. The CDR3 is 15 residues long. The CDR3: CASSGSGTGAETQYF. For the CDR3, the DNA is TGTGCCAGCAGCGGATCCGGAACAGGGGCGGAGACCCAGTACTTC.

This chain joins TRBV7-2 and TRBJ1-5; D gene ambiguous. The germline V gene encodes CDR1 SGHTA and CDR2 FQGNSA. There are 12 residues in the CDR3. The ends were cut back, 3 bases at V and 11 bases at J, with 11 bases in the middle. CDR3 sequence: CASSFPLRAQHF. The DNA of the CDR3 is TGTGCCAGCAGCTTTCCCCTTCGGGCCCAGCATTTT. Full variable domain (remainder filled in from reference TRBV7-2 and TRBJ1-5): GAGVSQSPSNKVTEKGKDVELRCDPISGHTALYWYRQSLGQGLEFLIYFQGNSAPDKSGLPSDRFSAERTGGSVSTLTIQRTQQEDSAVYLCASSFPLRAQHFGDGTRLSIL.

This chain joins TRBV6-1 and TRBJ2-7, with 11 bases identical to TRBD2. The germline gives CDR1 MNHNS, CDR2 SASEGT. The CDR3 covers 14 residues. V trimming: 6 bases; J trimming: 3 bases; junction bases outside the gene matches: 4. In DNA, the CDR3 is TGTGCCAGCAGCCTAGCGGGGGGCTTCTACGAGCAGTACGTC. Amino acids: CASSLAGGFYEQYV.

CDR3 coding DNA: TGCAGCGTTGAACACGGGGGAAGGGAGACCCAGTACTTC. This translates into CSVEHGGRETQYF. The chain combines TRBV29-1 with TRBJ2-5; perhaps TRBD2 as D (6 bases). The CDR3 runs to 13 residues. Germline loops: CDR1 SQVTM, CDR2 ANQGSEA. V was shortened by 2 bases and J by 5 bases, with 12 bases between the two germline ends.

The chain uses TRBV9 and TRBJ1-1; 9 bases fit TRBD1. The V segment lost 3 bases and the J segment 4 bases; nucleotides outside the gene matches: 13. CDR1 is SGDLS, CDR2 YYNGEE, per germline. The CDR3 contains 17 residues. The CDR3 DNA sequence: TGTGCCAGCAGCGGAGGACAGGGGCCCTTTGGGGGCACTGAAGCTTTCTTT. This codes for CASSGGQGPFGGTEAFF.